The 5 T cell receptor beta chains presented below share a single source sample, sequenced in a study of CD8 T cells in ankylosing spondylitis. TCRdb analysed the 5' RACE reads with MiXCR anew, one entry per CDR3 protein. Among about 240,000 distinct CDR3 sequences listed, roughly 8.6% were seen once. The sequencing input was blood, either unsorted or a sorted T cell fraction (not recorded which). These receptors were taken from a male donor with ankylosing spondylitis or in good health (not recorded which).

This clonotype was seen at least ten times. The chain links TRBV20-1 to TRBJ1-3; no firm D call. V lost 0 bases and J 0 bases, leaving 9 bases between the germline ends. The length of the CDR3 is 15 residues. Germline V gene lookup returns CDR1 DFQATT and CDR2 SNEGSKA (reference sequence). The CDR3 DNA follows: TGCAGTGCTAGAGATATGGCAATCTCTGGAAACACCATATATTTT. This codes for CSARDMAISGNTIYF.

This clonotype was seen at least ten times. This chain joins TRBV7-9 and TRBJ2-7, with TRBD2 as a possible D gene (5 bases). CDR3 length: 13 residues. Trimming removed 5 bases at V and 0 bases at J, with 8 bases between. Germline CDR1 SEHNR, CDR2 FQNEAQ (reference sequence). The CDR3 loop reads CASSRGSSYEQYF. The CDR3 DNA sequence: TGTGCCAGCAGCCGAGGGAGCTCCTACGAGCAGTACTTC.

This clonotype appeared many times. The chain recombines TRBV11-2 with TRBJ1-1; no clear D. The length of the CDR3 is 13 residues. The V gene lost 0 bases and the J gene lost 6 bases, with 8 bases spanning the gap. Germline V gives CDR1 SGHAT, CDR2 FQNNGV. CDR3 residues: CASSLDRAAEAFF. CDR3 sequence (DNA): TGTGCCAGCAGCTTAGATCGGGCCGCTGAAGCTTTCTTT.

Many counts were recorded for this clonotype. V gene TRBV5-4 combines with J gene TRBJ2-1; 11 nucleotides line up with TRBD1. CDR1 and CDR2 (germline): SGHNT, YYREEE (reference sequence). The CDR3 runs to 16 residues. Trimming cost V 3 bases and J 8 bases; bases outside gene matches: 10. The CDR3, as DNA: TGTGCCAGCAGCTCTCCCCGGGACAGGGGGGTCGATGAGCAGTTCTTC. Protein: CASSSPRDRGVDEQFF.

This clonotype was detected only a few times. The J gene is TRBJ1-1, the V gene TRBV6-2 or TRBV6-3; D is perhaps TRBD1 (6 bases). V was cut by 4 bases and J by 5 bases, with 20 bases left in between. CDR3 length: 16 amino acids. CDR1 is MNHEY, CDR2 SVGEGT, per germline. Here the CDR3 reads CASSSDRDTGRTEAFF. The CDR3 DNA follows: TGTGCCAGCAGTTCAGACCGGGACACAGGACGTACTGAAGCTTTCTTT.